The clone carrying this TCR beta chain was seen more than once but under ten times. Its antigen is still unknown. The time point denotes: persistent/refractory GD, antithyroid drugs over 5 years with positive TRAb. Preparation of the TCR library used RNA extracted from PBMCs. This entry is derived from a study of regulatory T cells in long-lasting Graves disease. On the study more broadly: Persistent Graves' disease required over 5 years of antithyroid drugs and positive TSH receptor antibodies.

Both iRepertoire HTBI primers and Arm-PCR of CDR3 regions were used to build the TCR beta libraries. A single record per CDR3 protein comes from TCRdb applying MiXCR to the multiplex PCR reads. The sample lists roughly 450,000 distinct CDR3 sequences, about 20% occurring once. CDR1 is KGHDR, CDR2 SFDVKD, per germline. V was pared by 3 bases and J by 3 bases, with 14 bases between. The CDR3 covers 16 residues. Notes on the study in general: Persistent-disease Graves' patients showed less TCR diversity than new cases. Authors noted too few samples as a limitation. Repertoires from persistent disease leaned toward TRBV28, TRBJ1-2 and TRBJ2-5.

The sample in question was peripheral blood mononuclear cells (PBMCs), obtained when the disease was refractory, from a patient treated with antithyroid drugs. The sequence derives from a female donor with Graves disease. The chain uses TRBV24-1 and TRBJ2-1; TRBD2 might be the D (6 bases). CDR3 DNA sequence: TGTGCCACCAGTGATGCTAGCGCTTCTCTCTACAATGAGCAGTTCTTC. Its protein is CATSDASASLYNEQFF.